The source of this TCR beta chain is a study of blood T cell repertoires in COVID-19. Overall study: Acute and convalescent COVID-19 samples came from the United States, Italy and Spain.

The ends lost 3 bases at V and 0 bases at J; junction bases unmatched: 6. The CDR3 consists of 16 residues. Germline CDR1 and CDR2: SGHRS and YFSETQ. In the original analysis: Amplified reference gene primers provided the basis for estimating nucleated cell counts. The table came from immunoSEQ multiplex PCR; TCRdb's copy has only in-frame clones and leaves some out. The D gene and trimming were derived from the DNA, and the V and J assignments and clone size from that table. Of roughly 300,000 clones in the sample, 85% were seen once. Material: peripheral blood. The clonotype was recovered from a human donor in a cohort sampled during active COVID-19. The chain couples TRBV5-1 to TRBJ1-1; 9 bases line up with TRBD1. CDR3 in DNA: TGCGCCAGCAGCTCGGGACAGGGCGCCATGAACACTGAAGCTTTCTTT. Protein: CASSSGQGAMNTEAFF. Using reference TRBV5-1 and TRBJ1-1 for the parts outside the CDR3, the full variable domain is KAGVTQTPRYLIKTRGQQVTLSCSPISGHRSVSWYQQTPGQGLQFLFEYFSETQRNKGNFPGRFSGRQFSNSRSEMNVSTLELGDSALYLCASSSGQGAMNTEAFFGQGTRLTVV.